The sequence of this TCR beta chain was determined in a study of T cell responses to AZD1222 COVID-19 vaccine. Study conclusions and caveats: Donor demographics were predominantly white British with a female majority; clonal diversity may be underestimated. Unmutated variant regions reportedly attract nearly half of all spike-specific TCRs.

TCRdb keeps only in-frame clones here, not all; method: immunoSEQ multiplex PCR. The sample includes 130,000 to 150,000 clones, about 89% of them seen just once. CDR1 is SEHNR, CDR2 FQNEAQ, per germline (reference sequence). V gave up 1 base and J gave up 3 bases, with 16 bases separating them. The CDR3 has 17 residues. With regard to this clone: Its antigen is not known.

The receptor was isolated from an adult in good health. This sample comprised peripheral blood, obtained on day 0 of MenACWY control vaccination. The chain couples TRBV7-9 to TRBJ1-5; D gene unclear. The CDR3 is CASSLVHPSIDNQPQHF. DNA of the CDR3: TGTGCCAGCAGCTTAGTTCACCCCAGCATTGACAATCAGCCCCAGCATTTT.